The T cell receptor (beta chain) described here comes from a study of T cell changes during pregnancy in multiple sclerosis. Generated by immunoSEQ multiplex PCR, the TCRdb table keeps only in-frame clones and is missing some. The data contain about 75,000 clones, around 92% of them singletons. This CDR3 is built from 14 residues. Germline CDR1 SGDLS, CDR2 YYNGEE. V was pared by 0 bases and J by 2 bases, with 9 bases between. This specimen was peripheral blood, taken in the first trimester of pregnancy. The chain uses TRBV9 and TRBJ2-7; D gene uncertain. This TCR derives from a female donor in good health, enrolled as a control in a pregnancy study. The CDR3 here is CASSVGSTPYEQYF. The CDR3 nucleotides read TGTGCCAGCAGCGTAGGTTCTACCCCCTACGAGCAGTACTTC.